The sequence of this T cell receptor (beta chain) was determined in a study of T cells in Graves' hyperthyroidism and ophthalmopathy. Findings and limits, study-wide: The model foresaw ophthalmopathy a median roughly 6 months prior to onset.

V lost 4 bases and J lost 3; bases outside the gene matches: 8. CDR1 and CDR2 from the germline V gene are MNHEY and SMNVEV (reference sequence). CDR3 size: 15 residues. Authors of the study amplified TCR beta CDR3 regions from RNA transcripts. First-round RT-PCR with HTBI primers amplified the TCR CDR3 region. TCRdb processed the multiplex PCR reads anew with MiXCR; each CDR3 protein has one entry. The sample records over 650,000 distinct CDR3 sequences, approximately 16% being singletons. With respect to this clonotype: Its antigen is not identified.

The study based diagnoses on clinical symptoms, serum thyroxine and TRAb, thyroid ultrasound and orbital computed tomography. Isolation of PBMCs was performed on about 9.9 ml fresh peripheral blood. Sequencing was performed on blood. The rearrangement uses TRBV27 and TRBJ2-7, with 8 bases that match TRBD2. This sequence was found in a man in his late teens or twenties with Graves' hyperthyroidism. CDR3 coding DNA: TGTGCCAGCAGTTCGGCTAGCGGGCGTATCTACGAGCAGTACTTC. Encoded protein: CASSSASGRIYEQYF.